This T cell receptor (beta chain) comes out of a study of identical twins. TCRdb reanalysed the 5' RACE reads using MiXCR and keeps one entry per CDR3 protein. This sample has roughly 1,500,000 distinct CDR3 sequences, with under 35% found just once. The CDR3 contains 14 residues. The V and J ends lost 4 bases and 6 bases respectively, with 13 bases between them. The germline CDR1 and CDR2 sequences are DFQATT and SNEGSKA (reference sequence). This TCR was recovered from a newborn girl in good health. Sequencing input: cord blood. The chain links TRBV20-1 to TRBJ1-6; D not certain. The CDR3 loop reads CSAMVGRLNSPLHF. The CDR3 DNA follows: TGCAGTGCTATGGTGGGCAGACTTAATTCACCCCTCCACTTT.